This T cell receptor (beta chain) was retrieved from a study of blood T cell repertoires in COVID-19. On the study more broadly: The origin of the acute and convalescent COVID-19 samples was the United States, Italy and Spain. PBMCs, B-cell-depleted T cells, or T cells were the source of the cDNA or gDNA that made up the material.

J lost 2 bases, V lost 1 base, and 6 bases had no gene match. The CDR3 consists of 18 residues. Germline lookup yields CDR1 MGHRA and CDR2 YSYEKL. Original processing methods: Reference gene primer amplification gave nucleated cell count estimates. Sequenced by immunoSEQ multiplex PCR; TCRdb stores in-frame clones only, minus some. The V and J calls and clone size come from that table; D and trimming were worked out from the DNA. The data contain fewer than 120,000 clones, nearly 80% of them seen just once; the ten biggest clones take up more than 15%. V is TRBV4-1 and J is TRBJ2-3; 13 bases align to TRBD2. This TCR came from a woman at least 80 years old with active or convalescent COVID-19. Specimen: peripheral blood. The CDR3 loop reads CASSQVKLAGGYTDTQYF. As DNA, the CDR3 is TGCGCCAGCAGCCAAGTCAAACTAGCGGGAGGGTACACAGATACGCAGTATTTT.